One sample yielded the 32 T cell receptor beta chains listed below, sequenced in a study of identifying expanded T cells in peripheral blood. Sequencing used immunoSEQ multiplex PCR; TCRdb keeps in-frame clones, though not all of them. The table lists about 86,000 clones, nearly 90% of them singletons. Sample: blood. The receptors derive from a person aged 18 to 70 in good health.

V and J are TRBV7-9 and TRBJ1-1, with D perhaps matching TRBD1 (6 bases). Trimming cost V 5 bases and J 0 bases, with 16 bases left between them. Per the germline V gene, CDR1 is SEHNR and CDR2 is FQNEAQ (reference sequence). CDR3 length equals 16 residues. CDR3 loop: CASSHRDNHMNTEAFF. Here the CDR3 DNA reads TGTGCCAGCAGCCACAGGGACAACCACATGAACACTGAAGCTTTCTTT.

The rearrangement uses TRBV7-2 and TRBJ1-1; 8 bases are shared with TRBD1. The V segment lost 5 bases and the J segment 8 bases; nucleotides outside the gene matches: 4. Germline-derived CDR1 and CDR2 are SGHTA and FQGNSA. CDR3 length: 12 amino acids. CDR3 nucleotides: TGTGCCAGCAGCCTCTGGACAGGGGAAGCTTTCTTT. It yields the protein CASSLWTGEAFF.

The chain couples TRBV5-5 to TRBJ2-5; D gene uncertain. The CDR3 sequence is 12 residues long. The germline V gene encodes CDR1 SGHKS and CDR2 YYEKEE (reference sequence). Trimming stripped 2 bases from V and 5 bases from J, with 7 bases between. The chain's CDR3 is CASSFNWETQYF. The CDR3 DNA follows: TGTGCCAGCAGCTTTAATTGGGAGACCCAGTACTTC.

The chain is built from TRBV5-5 and TRBJ2-7; the D is unclear. CDR1 and CDR2 (germline): SGHKS, YYEKEE (reference sequence). This CDR3 is 14 amino acids long. With 4 bases removed from V and 2 bases from J, the gap between germline ends came to 13 bases. The CDR3 DNA reads as TGTGCCAGCAGCCCATTCCCCGGGCCCTACGAGCAGTACTTC. Protein product: CASSPFPGPYEQYF.

The chain combines TRBV30 with TRBJ1-1; no clear D gene. CDR3 length: 15 residues. Trimming left V 4 bases short and J 0 bases short, with 15 bases between. From germline, CDR1 is GTSNPN and CDR2 SVGIG (reference sequence). DNA of the CDR3: TGTGCCTGGAATTCGGGCGCCCTCATGAACACTGAAGCTTTCTTT. This sequence encodes CAWNSGALMNTEAFF.

The chain couples TRBV27 to TRBJ1-2, with 7 bases matching TRBD1. V dropped 5 bases and J dropped 3; count of bases not matched to a gene: 6. Germline values: CDR1 MNHEY, CDR2 SMNVEV (reference sequence). This CDR3 is built from 14 residues. The CDR3 coding sequence is TGTGCCAGCAGTATGGGACAGAGTTACTATGGCTACACCTTC. It is translated as CASSMGQSYYGYTF.

The DNA of the CDR3 is TGTGCCAGCAGCTTGACAGGGATGGGCGGGGAGCTGTTTTTT. This sequence encodes CASSLTGMGGELFF. The chain uses TRBV7-9 and TRBJ2-2, with 7 bases aligning to TRBD1. Germline-derived CDR1 and CDR2 are SEHNR and FQNEAQ (reference sequence). V shed 3 bases and J 7 bases; nucleotides not matched to a gene: 5. The CDR3 runs 14 residues.

The J gene is TRBJ2-3, the V gene TRBV11-2; D possibly matches TRBD1 or TRBD2 (5 bases each). Germline loops: CDR1 SGHAT, CDR2 FQNNGV. Trimming took 4 bases from V and 4 from J, leaving 18 bases between them. The CDR3 sequence is 16 residues long. As DNA, the CDR3 is TGTGCCAGCAGCTATGGGATGCGGGTAGGGGCAGATACGCAGTATTTT. The encoded protein is CASSYGMRVGADTQYF.

J is TRBJ1-2 and V is TRBV4-1; 7 nucleotides match TRBD1. Germline V gives CDR1 MGHRA, CDR2 YSYEKL. The CDR3 runs to 13 residues. Trimming cost V 6 bases and J 4 bases; bases outside gene matches: 5. This chain's CDR3 is CASRPGGGYGYTF. The CDR3 region has the DNA TGCGCCAGCAGACCAGGGGGGGGCTATGGCTACACCTTC.

This clone was seen more than once but under ten times. The J gene is TRBJ1-2, the V gene TRBV5-4; tentatively, D is TRBD1 (6 bases). V gave up 2 bases and J gave up 4 bases, with 9 bases separating them. The CDR3 spans 13 residues. Per the germline V gene, CDR1 is SGHNT and CDR2 is YYREEE (reference sequence). CDR3 amino acids: CASSLQGGYGYTF. The CDR3 bases are TGTGCCAGCAGCTTACAGGGAGGCTATGGCTACACCTTC. The complete variable domain, with remaining parts taken from reference TRBV5-4 and TRBJ1-2, reads ETGVTQSPTHLIKTRGQQVTLRCSSQSGHNTVSWYQQALGQGPQFIFQYYREEENGRGNFPPRFSGLQFPNYSSELNVNALELDDSALYLCASSLQGGYGYTFGSGTRLTVV.

On this clone: The same CDR3 is also encoded by other DNA sequences in this sample. The rearrangement uses TRBV30 and TRBJ2-7; 10 positions agree with TRBD1. The CDR3 spans 15 residues. CDR1 is GTSNPN, CDR2 SVGIG, per germline (reference sequence). The ends lost 0 bases at V and 1 base at J; junction bases unmatched: 3. The CDR3 spells CAWSVRGQGSYEQYF. The CDR3 DNA reads TGTGCCTGGAGTGTAAGGGGACAGGGGTCCTACGAGCAGTACTTC.

This clone was found a few times. The chain couples TRBV19 to TRBJ2-7, with D possibly matching TRBD2 (5 bases). V dropped 7 bases and J dropped 2 bases, with 12 bases sitting between them. Germline V CDR1 and CDR2: LNHDA, SQIVND (reference sequence). There are 13 residues in the CDR3. The CDR3 spells CASMDGITYEQYF. CDR3 sequence (DNA): TGTGCCAGTATGGACGGGATAACCTACGAGCAGTACTTC.

Only one count was recorded for this clone. The rearrangement joins TRBV9 to TRBJ2-7; unclear D gene. V lost 0 bases, J lost 0 bases, and 10 bases lay in between. The CDR3 covers 15 residues. Germline V gene lookup returns CDR1 SGDLS and CDR2 YYNGEE. For the CDR3, the DNA is TGTGCCAGCAGCGTAGGCGACGGCCTCTCCTACGAGCAGTACTTC. Its translation: CASSVGDGLSYEQYF. Based on the CDR3 plus reference TRBV9 and TRBJ2-7, the full variable domain is DSGVTQTPKHLITATGQRVTLRCSPRSGDLSVYWYQQSLDQGLQFLIQYYNGEERAKGNILERFSAQQFPDLHSELNLSSLELGDSALYFCASSVGDGLSYEQYFGPGTRLTVT.

The V call is TRBV11-2, the J call TRBJ2-1; 15 bases map to TRBD2. Germline assignment: CDR1 SGHAT and CDR2 FQNNGV. Trimming cost V 4 bases and J 10 bases; bases outside gene matches: 17. The CDR3 runs 19 residues. The CDR3 reads CASSSTTGLAGGPLREQFF. The CDR3 nucleotides read TGTGCCAGCAGCTCGACCACTGGACTAGCGGGAGGGCCTCTCCGGGAGCAGTTCTTC.

The chain carries TRBV19 and TRBJ1-6; D may be TRBD1 (5 bases). The length of the CDR3 is 16 residues. The germline gives CDR1 LNHDA, CDR2 SQIVND (reference sequence). Trimming stripped 7 bases from V and 6 bases from J, with 19 bases between. The CDR3 region is CASTERTGGTNSPLHF. The CDR3 DNA sequence: TGTGCCAGTACCGAACGGACGGGGGGGACTAATTCACCCCTCCACTTT.

The chain has TRBV27 and TRBJ2-1, with TRBD1 matching 8 bases. CDR1 and CDR2 from the germline V gene are MNHEY and SMNVEV (reference sequence). With 2 bases clipped from V and 15 bases from J, the junction kept 9 bases outside the gene matches. The CDR3 is 13 amino acids. CDR3 amino acids: CASSLQGAQSTFF. The CDR3 coding sequence is TGTGCCAGCAGTTTACAGGGGGCCCAATCTACGTTCTTC.

The chain couples TRBV5-1 to TRBJ2-2; tentative D call: TRBD2 (6 bases). Trimming cost V 0 bases and J 4 bases, with 10 bases left between them. The CDR3 length is 15 residues. Per germline, CDR1 SGHRS and CDR2 YFSETQ. The chain's CDR3 is CASSLALAGTGELFF. CDR3 nucleotide sequence: TGCGCCAGCAGCTTGGCACTAGCTGGCACCGGGGAGCTGTTTTTT.

This chain joins TRBV28 and TRBJ1-2; D perhaps matches TRBD1 (5 bases). CDR1 and CDR2 from the germline V gene are MDHEN and SYDVKM. CDR3 size: 15 residues. V lost 5 bases and J 3 bases, leaving 16 bases between the germline ends. CDR3 amino acids: CASSGGSGGHYGYTF. CDR3 bases: TGTGCCAGCAGTGGGGGGAGTGGGGGACACTATGGCTACACCTTC.

J is TRBJ1-3 and V is TRBV10-3; D is possibly TRBD1 (5 bases). The CDR3 runs 13 residues. V was trimmed by 8 bases and J by 2 bases, leaving 10 bases between them. Germline CDR1 is ENHRY and CDR2 is SYGVKD. CDR3 residues: CAIFRVTGNTIYF. Here the CDR3 DNA reads TGTGCCATCTTCAGGGTTACTGGAAACACCATATATTTT.

V is TRBV2 and J is TRBJ1-1; D gene unclear. Trimming left V 4 bases short and J 4 bases short, with 7 bases between. The CDR3 extends over 12 amino acids. CDR1 SNHLY and CDR2 FYNNEI come from the germline V gene. CDR3 amino acids: CASSGAGTEAFF. The DNA of the CDR3 is TGTGCCAGCAGTGGCGCGGGCACTGAAGCTTTCTTT.

This rearrangement joins TRBV10-3 to TRBJ1-2, with D possibly TRBD1 on 6 matching bases. The CDR3 length is 13 residues. CDR1 and CDR2 from the germline V gene are ENHRY and SYGVKD. V shed 6 bases and J shed 2 bases, with 10 bases lying between them. CDR3 region: CAIRATGNYGYTF. In nucleotides, the CDR3 is TGTGCCATCAGGGCAACAGGGAACTATGGCTACACCTTC.

The chain recombines TRBV13 with TRBJ2-1; the D call may be TRBD1 or TRBD2 (5 bases each). The CDR3 runs to 15 residues. The V gene lost 2 bases and the J gene lost 6 bases, with 14 bases spanning the gap. Germline V gene data show CDR1 as PRHDT and CDR2 as FYEKMQ (reference sequence). For the CDR3, the DNA is TGTGCCAGCAGCTTAATAAAATGGGACGTCAATGAGCAGTTCTTC. Translated: CASSLIKWDVNEQFF.

The chain has TRBV7-5 and TRBJ1-5. TRBV7-5 represents a pseudogene. The CDR3 length is 15 residues. CDR3 coding DNA: TGTGTCAGAAGCATCAGGCCTCGGGGGGTTCAGCCCCAGCATTTT. It codes for CVRSIRPRGVQPQHF.

The chain joins TRBV4-1 to TRBJ2-7, with D possibly matching TRBD1 (6 bases). CDR1 MGHRA and CDR2 YSYEKL come from the germline V gene. Trimming took 1 base from V and 1 from J, leaving 14 bases between them. The CDR3 runs to 16 residues. CDR3 nucleotide sequence: TGCGCCAGCAGCCAAGCCAGGACAGAAGGATCCTACGAGCAGTACTTC. The encoded protein is CASSQARTEGSYEQYF.

V usage is TRBV10-2 and J usage is TRBJ2-2, with no clear D. Germline CDR1 is WSHSY and CDR2 is SAAADI. CDR3 length: 12 amino acids. Trimming took 10 bases from V and 3 from J, leaving 9 bases between them. The CDR3 sequence: CATPRYTGELFF. In nucleotides, the CDR3 is TGCGCCACCCCTAGGTACACCGGGGAGCTGTTTTTT.

The gene calls are TRBV7-7 and TRBJ2-2; D could derive from TRBD1 or TRBD2 (6 bases each). CDR3 length: 16 amino acids. With 5 bases removed from V and 4 bases from J, the gap between germline ends came to 17 bases. Germline-derived CDR1 and CDR2 are SSHAT and FNYEAQ (reference sequence). The CDR3 sequence is CASSPRGGHGTGELFF. The CDR3 DNA reads TGTGCCAGCAGCCCCCGAGGGGGGCATGGCACCGGGGAGCTGTTTTTT.

This clone was observed a handful of times. The chain carries TRBV29-1 and TRBJ2-1; D remains ambiguous. The CDR3 has 12 amino acids. The germline CDR1 and CDR2 sequences are SQVTM and ANQGSEA. Trimming removed 6 bases at V and 0 bases at J, with 6 bases between. The CDR3 bases are TGCAGCGTGTTAAGCTCCTACAATGAGCAGTTCTTC. Residues: CSVLSSYNEQFF.

Written as DNA, the CDR3 is TGTGCCAGCAGCACCCGGGCAGGGGCGCTGACTGAAGCTTTCTTT. It translates to CASSTRAGALTEAFF. The J gene is TRBJ1-1, the V gene TRBV7-3; a possible D gene is TRBD1 (6 bases). The V gene's germline CDR1 is SGHTA and CDR2 FQGTGA. V lost 5 bases to trimming and J lost 5 bases, with 18 bases between them. The CDR3 sequence is 15 residues long.

This clone was seen a few times. V usage is TRBV7-9 and J usage is TRBJ1-1; D not resolved. V lost 0 bases and J lost 6, with 11 bases in between. The germline gives CDR1 SEHNR, CDR2 FQNEAQ (reference sequence). The CDR3 has 14 residues. In DNA form, the CDR3 reads TGTGCCAGCAGCTTAGCGCACAACGGTCCTGAAGCTTTCTTT. It translates to CASSLAHNGPEAFF.

This clone was seen only once. The rearrangement joins TRBV30 to TRBJ1-5, with TRBD1 matching 8 bases. With 3 bases clipped from V and 0 bases from J, the junction kept 10 bases outside the gene matches. This CDR3 is 17 amino acids long. Germline CDR1 and CDR2: GTSNPN and SVGIG (reference sequence). The CDR3 loop reads CAWSRDRTTPSNQPQHF. CDR3 nucleotides: TGTGCCTGGAGCCGGGACAGGACAACCCCTAGCAATCAGCCCCAGCATTTT.

The chain links TRBV30 to TRBJ1-1; D is possibly TRBD1 (6 bases). Between the trimmed V and J ends, which lost 0 bases and 2 bases, there was a span of 10 bases. CDR1 GTSNPN and CDR2 SVGIG come from the germline V gene (reference sequence). The CDR3 consists of 14 residues. CDR3 nucleotides: TGTGCCTGGAGTGTGAGGGGGGCTAACACTGAAGCTTTCTTT. Amino acids: CAWSVRGANTEAFF.

This chain connects TRBV6-6 to TRBJ1-1; 7 bases agree with TRBD1. The V gene end was trimmed by 7 bases and the J gene end by 1 base; junction bases not matched to a gene: 6. The CDR3 extends over 14 amino acids. The germline gives CDR1 MNHNY, CDR2 SVGAGI (reference sequence). CDR3 bases: TGTGCCAGCAACACGGACAGGCCGAACACTGAAGCTTTCTTT. Protein product: CASNTDRPNTEAFF.